This note documents a single T cell receptor (beta chain) sequence. The target antigen is unknown. The data were obtained in a study of cytomegalovirus exposure and HLA in healthy donors. Study background: Prior work identified 117 million unique TCR beta sequences in approximately 200 million T cells.

CDR3 size: 14 residues. V was cut by 3 bases and J by 5 bases, with 13 bases left in between. Germline CDR1 MDHEN, CDR2 SYDVKM. Regarding the study as a whole: Analysis performed later showed TCR beta chains linked to HLA being more clonally expanded than equally common others. What a later analysis reportedly showed was that an Asian-associated ancestry cluster had fewer N-insertions than the 666-donor mean.

The PCR was carried out with 60 Vbeta primers and 13 Jbeta primers. Sequenced by immunoSEQ multiplex PCR; TCRdb stores in-frame clones only, minus some. Its listing shows about 200,000 clones. Material: PBMCs. This clonotype originated in a girl aged 2 to 9 in good health and CMV-seropositive. The rearrangement joins TRBV28 to TRBJ1-1; D unresolved. CDR3 DNA sequence: TGTGCCAGCAGTTTCTCTGGGAGTAAGACTGAAGCTTTCTTT. Its translation: CASSFSGSKTEAFF.